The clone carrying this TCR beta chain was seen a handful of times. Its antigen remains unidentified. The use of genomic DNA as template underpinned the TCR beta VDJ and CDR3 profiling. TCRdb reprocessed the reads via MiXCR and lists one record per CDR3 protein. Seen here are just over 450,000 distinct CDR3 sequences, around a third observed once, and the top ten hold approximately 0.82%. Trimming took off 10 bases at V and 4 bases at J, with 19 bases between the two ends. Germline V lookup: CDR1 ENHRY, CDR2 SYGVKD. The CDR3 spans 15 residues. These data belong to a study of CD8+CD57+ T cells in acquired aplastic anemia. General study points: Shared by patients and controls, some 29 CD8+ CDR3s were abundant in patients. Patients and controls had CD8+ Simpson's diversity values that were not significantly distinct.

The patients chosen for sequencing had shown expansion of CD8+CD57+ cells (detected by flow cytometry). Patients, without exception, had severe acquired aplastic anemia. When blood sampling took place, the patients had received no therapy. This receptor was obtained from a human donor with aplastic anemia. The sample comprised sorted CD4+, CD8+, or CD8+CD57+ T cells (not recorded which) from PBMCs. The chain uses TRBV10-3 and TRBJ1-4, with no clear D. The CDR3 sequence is CASRKDPSYNEKLFF. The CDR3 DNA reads TGTGCCAGCAGGAAGGACCCGAGCTATAATGAAAAACTGTTTTTT.